The T cell receptor beta chain under discussion was sequenced for a study of T cells in Graves' hyperthyroidism and ophthalmopathy. What was amplified from RNA transcripts were TCR beta CDR3 regions. HTBI primers were employed in a first-round RT-PCR of the TCR CDR3. TCRdb ran MiXCR on the multiplex PCR reads and lists one entry per CDR3 protein. The sample comprises approximately 400,000 distinct CDR3 sequences, more than 20% of which are singletons, and more than 60% rests with the top ten. There are 14 residues in the CDR3. Germline CDR1 reads SQVTM; CDR2 reads ANQGSEA. Trimming removed 4 bases from V and 4 bases from J, with 17 bases in between. This clonotype has more than one count but fewer than ten.

The chain recombines TRBV29-1 with TRBJ2-7, with D possibly being TRBD2 (5 bases). This receptor was identified in a middle-aged man with Graves' hyperthyroidism. Sequences were obtained from blood. CDR3 amino acids: CSVVGLDGAYEQYF. CDR3 DNA: TGCAGCGTTGTAGGACTGGACGGTGCATACGAGCAGTACTTC.